Each of the 32 T cell receptor beta chains below was sequenced from the same sample in a study of T cell responses to AZD1222 COVID-19 vaccine. Repertoires were generated with immunoSEQ multiplex PCR, while TCRdb's copy carries only in-frame clones and drops some. The table shows fewer than 120,000 clones, with 94% occurring only once. Source: peripheral blood, taken 28 days after the second AZD1222 dose. These receptors all stem from an adult who received the AZD1222 COVID-19 vaccine.

The chain employs TRBV19 and TRBJ1-5; TRBD1 aligns across 11 bases. The CDR3 extends over 14 amino acids. Trimming took 8 bases from V and 7 from J; bases not matched to a gene: 7. Germline assignment: CDR1 LNHDA and CDR2 SQIVND (reference sequence). The CDR3 loop is CASRLGTGGQPQHF. CDR3 sequence (DNA): TGTGCCAGTCGGTTAGGGACAGGGGGACAGCCCCAGCATTTT.

The rearrangement links TRBV10-1 to TRBJ1-1; possible D gene TRBD1, 6 bases. Looked up from germline, CDR1 is WNHNN and CDR2 is SYGVQD (reference sequence). This CDR3 has 16 residues. V dropped 2 bases and J dropped 1 base, with 14 bases sitting between them. The CDR3: CASSERRGTSNTEAFF. The CDR3 DNA reads TGCGCCAGCAGTGAGCGAAGGGGGACATCGAACACTGAAGCTTTCTTT.

The V gene is TRBV4-1, the J gene TRBJ2-7, with a weak D call TRBD2 (6 bases). The CDR3 runs to 12 residues. Trimming cost V 5 bases and J 6 bases, with 11 bases left between them. Germline loops: CDR1 MGHRA, CDR2 YSYEKL. The CDR3 sequence is CASSFWGGEQYF. In DNA, the CDR3 is TGCGCCAGCAGCTTCTGGGGAGGCGAGCAGTACTTC.

The V and J genes are TRBV12-3 or TRBV12-4 and TRBJ1-1, with D tentatively TRBD1 (5 bases). V was cut by 7 bases and J by 4 bases, with 13 bases left in between. The CDR3 loop spans 13 amino acids. The CDR3 DNA reads TGTGCCAGCACCTTGGGGGAGGGCACTGAAGCTTTCTTT. It codes for CASTLGEGTEAFF.

This chain uses TRBV6-1 with TRBJ1-5; possibly TRBD1 for D (6 bases). Trimming took off 3 bases at V and 0 bases at J, with 9 bases between the two ends. The CDR3 is made up of 15 amino acids. CDR1 and CDR2 (germline): MNHNS, SASEGT. In DNA, the CDR3 is TGTGCCAGCAGTGACCAGGGGCTTAGCAATCAGCCCCAGCATTTT. Amino acid sequence: CASSDQGLSNQPQHF.

This rearrangement joins TRBV6-5 to TRBJ1-2; possibly TRBD1 for D (6 bases). CDR1 and CDR2 from the germline V gene are MNHEY and SVGAGI. V was cut by 8 bases and J by 8 bases, with 12 bases left in between. CDR3 length equals 11 residues. CDR3 amino acids: CASRLRGGYTF. The DNA for the CDR3 is TGTGCCAGCCGCCTAAGGGGGGGCTACACCTTC.

The chain links TRBV6-5 to TRBJ1-2; 11 bases are a match to TRBD1. CDR1 is MNHEY, CDR2 SVGAGI, per germline. Trimming at V came to 6 bases and at J to 4 bases, leaving 4 bases not matched to a gene. The CDR3 consists of 14 residues. In DNA, the CDR3 is TGTGCCAGCAGAAGGACAGGGGGCAGCTATGGCTACACCTTC. Its translation is CASRRTGGSYGYTF.

V is TRBV28 and J is TRBJ2-2, with D possibly being TRBD2 (5 bases). From germline, CDR1 is MDHEN and CDR2 SYDVKM. The CDR3 is made up of 15 amino acids. V was clipped by 3 bases and J by 5 bases, with 13 bases between them. The CDR3 DNA reads TGTGCCAGCAGTTTGGCCCGACTACCTACCGGGGAGCTGTTTTTT. Translation: CASSLARLPTGELFF. The full variable domain, completed using reference TRBV28 and TRBJ2-2, is DVKVTQSSRYLVKRTGEKVFLECVQDMDHENMFWYRQDPGLGLRLIYFSYDVKMKEKGDIPEGYSVSREKKERFSLILESASTNQTSMYLCASSLARLPTGELFFGEGSRLTVL.

V gene TRBV5-1 combines with J gene TRBJ1-2; 7 nucleotides agree with TRBD1. This CDR3 region has 14 residues. Germline V gene lookup returns CDR1 SGHRS and CDR2 YFSETQ. V gave up 6 bases and J gave up 0 bases; unmatched junction bases: 5. In DNA, the CDR3 is TGCGCCAGCACGGGACAGCCGACTAACTATGGCTACACCTTC. It encodes CASTGQPTNYGYTF.

The J gene is TRBJ2-7, the V gene TRBV6-2 or TRBV6-3; no definite D call. The CDR3 is made up of 16 amino acids. Trimming removed 2 bases at V and 2 bases at J, with 16 bases between. Germline V gene sequence: CDR1 MNHEY, CDR2 SVGEGT. The chain's CDR3 is CASSYRPAQAAYEQYF. The CDR3 DNA follows: TGTGCCAGCAGTTACCGGCCAGCCCAAGCAGCCTACGAGCAGTACTTC.

The chain joins TRBV5-1 to TRBJ1-1; TRBD1 agrees at 8 bases. The CDR3 runs 16 residues. The V gene's germline CDR1 is SGHRS and CDR2 YFSETQ. The trim removed 4 bases at V and 0 bases at J, leaving 8 bases unmatched. CDR3 protein: CASSTNRGRMNTEAFF. Here the CDR3 DNA reads TGCGCCAGCAGCACCAACAGGGGGAGGATGAACACTGAAGCTTTCTTT.

This sequence joins TRBV14 and TRBJ1-1; no clear D gene. Trimming took 0 bases from V and 4 from J, leaving 9 bases between them. The CDR3 is 14 amino acids. The germline V gene has CDR1 SGHDN and CDR2 FVKESK. CDR3: CASSQDIGSTEAFF. CDR3 coding DNA: TGTGCCAGCAGCCAAGATATCGGTAGCACTGAAGCTTTCTTT.

The chain recombines TRBV6-5 with TRBJ1-2; D is possibly TRBD1 (6 bases). V lost 0 bases and J lost 4, with 9 bases in between. Germline CDR1 is MNHEY and CDR2 is SVGAGI. The CDR3 has 14 residues. CDR3 DNA: TGTGCCAGCAGTTACTCGACAGGACCCTATGGCTACACCTTC. It codes for CASSYSTGPYGYTF.

This chain links TRBV5-1 with TRBJ1-3, with 8 nucleotides matching TRBD1. Germline loops: CDR1 SGHRS, CDR2 YFSETQ. V shed 4 bases and J 3 bases; nucleotides not matched to a gene: 3. There are 14 residues in the CDR3. The CDR3 DNA follows: TGCGCCAGCAGCAAGGACAGGGTTGGAAACACCATATATTTT. Encoded protein: CASSKDRVGNTIYF.

The chain uses TRBV30 and TRBJ1-6; no definite D call. Germline CDR1 and CDR2: GTSNPN and SVGIG (reference sequence). The length of the CDR3 is 15 residues. The V end lost 2 bases, the J end lost 0 bases, and 8 bases lay between the germline ends. CDR3 protein: CAWSQPSSYNSPLHF. The CDR3 DNA is TGTGCCTGGAGTCAGCCGAGCTCCTATAATTCACCCCTCCACTTT.

The chain recombines TRBV19 with TRBJ1-6, with D tentatively TRBD1 (6 bases). Germline V gene data show CDR1 as LNHDA and CDR2 as SQIVND (reference sequence). V was trimmed by 3 bases and J by 7 bases, leaving 13 bases between them. CDR3 length: 15 amino acids. CDR3 nucleotide sequence: TGTGCCAGTAGTATCTCCGGGGGCAAGAATTCACCCCTCCACTTT. Translation: CASSISGGKNSPLHF.

V gene TRBV27 combines with J gene TRBJ1-2, with 10 bases fitting TRBD1. The germline CDR1 and CDR2 sequences are MNHEY and SMNVEV (reference sequence). The CDR3 totals 13 residues. Trimming at V came to 10 bases and at J to 7 bases, leaving 9 bases not matched to a gene. The chain's CDR3 is CATHRQGARGYTF. Here the CDR3 DNA reads TGTGCCACCCATCGACAGGGGGCGCGTGGCTACACCTTC.

J is TRBJ1-6 and V is TRBV6-5; D call uncertain. The CDR3 extends over 15 amino acids. CDR1 MNHEY and CDR2 SVGAGI come from the germline V gene. The germline V and J ends were trimmed by 7 bases and 3 bases, with 13 bases remaining between them. The CDR3 sequence is CASTPWVHYNSPLHF. The CDR3 DNA is TGTGCCAGCACCCCCTGGGTCCACTATAATTCACCCCTCCACTTT.

The chain recombines TRBV6-2 or TRBV6-3 with TRBJ1-4; 11 bases agree with TRBD1. The CDR3 has 16 amino acids. J gave up 7 bases and V 5 bases, and 9 bases lay outside the gene matches. Germline lookup yields CDR1 MNHEY and CDR2 SVGEGT. In DNA form, the CDR3 reads TGTGCCAGCAGTGAGCCTCGGACAGGGGGCAGTGAAAAACTGTTTTTT. It specifies CASSEPRTGGSEKLFF.

The chain uses TRBV4-1 and TRBJ2-2; tentatively, D is TRBD2 (6 bases). CDR1 and CDR2 from the germline V gene are MGHRA and YSYEKL. Deletions cut 1 base from V and 6 bases from J, with 21 bases between. The CDR3 has 18 residues. The CDR3 is CASSQAGVTGVPPGELFF. For the CDR3, the DNA is TGCGCCAGCAGCCAAGCTGGTGTAACGGGAGTCCCTCCCGGGGAGCTGTTTTTT.

The chain is built from TRBV2 and TRBJ2-1; D is possibly TRBD1 (6 bases). The CDR3 is made up of 14 amino acids. Trimming took off 6 bases at V and 2 bases at J, with 11 bases between the two ends. The germline V gene encodes CDR1 SNHLY and CDR2 FYNNEI. The CDR3 DNA reads as TGTGCCAGCAGCGTACAGGGACCCTACAATGAGCAGTTCTTC. Residues: CASSVQGPYNEQFF.

This chain links TRBV18 with TRBJ2-1; TRBD1 or TRBD2 may be the D gene (6 bases each). CDR1 KGHSH and CDR2 LQKENI come from the germline V gene. The CDR3 length is 16 residues. V shed 0 bases and J shed 10 bases, with 19 bases lying between them. DNA for the CDR3: TGTGCCAGCTCACCACCGTCCGGGATTAGGGGGGTGGAGCAGTTCTTC. This gives the protein CASSPPSGIRGVEQFF.

The chain combines TRBV4-1 with TRBJ1-5, with 7 positions matching TRBD1. This CDR3 is 15 amino acids long. V trimming: 2 bases; J trimming: 6 bases; junction bases outside the gene matches: 7. Germline CDR1 is MGHRA and CDR2 is YSYEKL. CDR3 loop: CASSQPRQGPQPQHF. As DNA, the CDR3 is TGCGCCAGCAGCCAACCCAGACAGGGCCCTCAGCCCCAGCATTTT.

This clone appeared once. The genes are TRBV6-5 and TRBJ1-5; perhaps TRBD1 as D (5 bases). The CDR3 has 11 amino acids. The germline V gene has CDR1 MNHEY and CDR2 SVGAGI. The V and J ends lost 3 bases and 11 bases respectively, with 8 bases between them. In DNA, the CDR3 is TGTGCCAGCAGTTATAGGGGAGCCCAGCATTTT. It yields the protein CASSYRGAQHF.

This chain joins TRBV7-9 and TRBJ1-4; 11 nucleotides agree with TRBD1. Germline V lookup: CDR1 SEHNR, CDR2 FQNEAQ (reference sequence). The trim removed 5 bases at V and 7 bases at J, leaving 3 bases unmatched. This CDR3 region has 14 residues. Written as DNA, the CDR3 is TGTGCCAGCAGCCCGGGACAGGGGGGTGAAAAACTGTTTTTT. Translating gives CASSPGQGGEKLFF.

This chain joins TRBV10-3 and TRBJ2-7, with TRBD2 matching 7 bases. This CDR3 has 16 residues. Germline V lookup: CDR1 ENHRY, CDR2 SYGVKD. J lost 4 bases, V lost 0 bases, and 9 bases had no gene match. Here the CDR3 reads CAISESIAGAGYEQYF. CDR3 nucleotides: TGTGCCATCAGTGAGTCTATTGCGGGAGCGGGTTACGAGCAGTACTTC.

In this sample, this clone turned up once. The chain has TRBV2 and TRBJ1-1, with 7 bases lining up with TRBD1. Trimming removed 8 bases from V and 1 base from J; junction bases left unmatched: 7. The CDR3 has 14 residues. Looked up from germline, CDR1 is SNHLY and CDR2 is FYNNEI. Written as DNA, the CDR3 is TGTGCCAGCCGGATAAACAGGGGGAACACTGAAGCTTTCTTT. The encoded protein is CASRINRGNTEAFF.

This chain links TRBV5-6 with TRBJ1-1; weak D call: TRBD1 (5 bases). Germline V gene data show CDR1 as SGHDT and CDR2 as YYEEEE. V lost 4 bases and J lost 10, with 17 bases in between. CDR3 length: 13 residues. The CDR3 loop reads CASSRVGRDLAFF. The CDR3 region has the DNA TGTGCCAGCAGCCGGGTCGGTAGGGACCTAGCTTTCTTT.

V is TRBV5-1 and J is TRBJ2-7; a weak D match, TRBD2 (6 bases). The germline V gene encodes CDR1 SGHRS and CDR2 YFSETQ. The CDR3 runs 15 residues. Trimming cost V 0 bases and J 0 bases, with 10 bases left between them. The CDR3 spells CASSLERESSYEQYF. The CDR3 region has the DNA TGCGCCAGCAGCTTGGAACGGGAGAGCTCCTACGAGCAGTACTTC.

The rearrangement joins TRBV27 to TRBJ2-6; D is unclear. Deletions cut 10 bases from V and 0 bases from J, with 16 bases between. The germline CDR1 and CDR2 sequences are MNHEY and SMNVEV (reference sequence). CDR3 length equals 16 residues. The CDR3 nucleotides read TGTGCCACCTCACCGGGCCTCACCTCTGGGGCCAACGTCCTGACTTTC. The encoded protein is CATSPGLTSGANVLTF.

V is TRBV10-2 and J is TRBJ2-4, with a weak D call TRBD1 (6 bases). The CDR3 contains 16 residues. Germline V gives CDR1 WSHSY, CDR2 SAAADI. Trimming left V 3 bases short and J 0 bases short, with 12 bases between. For the CDR3, the DNA is TGCGCCAGCAGTGAACAGGGTACGGTAGCCAAAAACATTCAGTACTTC. Protein product: CASSEQGTVAKNIQYF.

The CDR3, as DNA: TGTGCCAGCAGCCAAACGGGACTAACGACCCAGTACTTC. Protein: CASSQTGLTTQYF. This chain uses TRBV14 with TRBJ2-5, with TRBD2 matching 7 bases. This CDR3 is built from 13 residues. Germline lookup yields CDR1 SGHDN and CDR2 FVKESK. V gave up 2 bases and J gave up 7 bases; unmatched junction bases: 4.